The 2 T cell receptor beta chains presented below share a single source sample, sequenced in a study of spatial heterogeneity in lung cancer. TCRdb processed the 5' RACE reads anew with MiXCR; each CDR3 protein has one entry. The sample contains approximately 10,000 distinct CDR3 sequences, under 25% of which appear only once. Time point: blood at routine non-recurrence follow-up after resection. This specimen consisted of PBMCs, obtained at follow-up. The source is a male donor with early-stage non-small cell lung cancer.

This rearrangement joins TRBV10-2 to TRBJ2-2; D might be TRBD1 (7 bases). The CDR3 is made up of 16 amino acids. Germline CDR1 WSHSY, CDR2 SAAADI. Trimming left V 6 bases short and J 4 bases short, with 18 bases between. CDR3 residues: CASSGGGSPSTGELFF. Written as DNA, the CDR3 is TGCGCCAGCAGCGGAGGGGGCAGTCCCAGCACCGGGGAGCTGTTTTTT.

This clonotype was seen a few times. Here the CDR3 DNA reads TGCGCCAGCAGCGTTCTGAACAATGAGCAGTTCTTC. It encodes CASSVLNNEQFF. The chain recombines TRBV5-1 with TRBJ2-1; D not certain. The ends were cut back, 4 bases at V and 5 bases at J, with 7 bases in the middle. Germline V gene sequence: CDR1 SGHRS, CDR2 YFSETQ. The CDR3 has 12 residues.